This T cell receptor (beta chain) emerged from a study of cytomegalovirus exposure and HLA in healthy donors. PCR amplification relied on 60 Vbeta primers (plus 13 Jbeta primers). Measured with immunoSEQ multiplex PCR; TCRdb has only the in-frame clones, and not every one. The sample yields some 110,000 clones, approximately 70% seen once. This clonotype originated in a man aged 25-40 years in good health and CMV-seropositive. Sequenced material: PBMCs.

CDR3 loop: CASRGLAGGGEQYV. In nucleotides, the CDR3 is TGTGCCAGCAGGGGACTAGCGGGAGGGGGCGAGCAGTACGTC. The chain has TRBV2 and TRBJ2-7, with 16 positions matching TRBD2. With V trimmed by 6 bases and J by 6 bases, 2 bases remained unmatched. CDR1 SNHLY and CDR2 FYNNEI come from the germline V gene. The CDR3 runs to 14 residues.